The rows below give T cell receptor beta chains drawn from one sample of a study of blood T cell repertoires in COVID-19. Produced via immunoSEQ multiplex PCR; TCRdb's table is partial and in-frame only. The data show about 360,000 clones, less than 90% seen once. Source material: peripheral blood. The receptors were sampled from a woman aged 60-70 years with COVID-19, enrolled during active disease. CDR3s leave out the opening cysteine and the closing phenylalanine or tryptophan.

v_call,cdr3_length,j_call,cdr3_aa
TRBV18,16,TRBJ2-1,ASSPGLAGGRLFNEQF
TRBV6-5,12,TRBJ1-2,ASSTGGVIYGYT
TRBV7-2,14,TRBJ1-5,ASSLQGAYARQPQH
TRBV12-3/TRBV12-4,10,TRBJ2-2,ASRKGAGELF
TRBV11-2,13,TRBJ2-3,ASSLLAGGMYTQY
TRBV11-3,13,TRBJ2-5,ASSFGTKVQETQY
TRBV3-1/TRBV3-2,12,TRBJ2-7,ASRLNRGAYEQY
TRBV30,11,TRBJ2-3,AWGVYSTDTQY
TRBV5-4,12,TRBJ1-1,ASRVTGINTEAF
TRBV6-4,14,TRBJ2-3,ASSEDVAGGADTQY
TRBV2,13,TRBJ2-1,ASTDSAAVYNEQF
TRBV27,12,TRBJ1-6,ASRTGTENSPLH
TRBV5-1,11,TRBJ1-1,ASSFGQTTEAF
TRBV5-1,11,TRBJ2-5,ASSLGGGQTQY
TRBV7-9,12,TRBJ1-6,ASSLGIGISPLH
TRBV27,11,TRBJ2-7,ASSLNSYYEQY
TRBV7-2,14,TRBJ1-6,ASQPGEGTGNSPLH
TRBV6-5,10,TRBJ1-2,ASTGTYYGYT
TRBV7-8,14,TRBJ1-5,ASSLAQGRDNQPQH
TRBV7-8,15,TRBJ1-4,ASSLHPSRDSNEKLF
TRBV11-2,11,TRBJ1-1,ASSLAGGDWAF
TRBV19,14,TRBJ2-3,ASSRQGETSTDTQY
TRBV6-2/TRBV6-3,13,TRBJ1-5,ASSYLLDSNQPQH
TRBV6-5,12,TRBJ1-2,ASRGQGVNYGYT
TRBV5-1,15,TRBJ2-3,ASSLRASGIRTDTQY
TRBV29-1,11,TRBJ1-1,SVDKGAHTEAF
TRBV27,13,TRBJ2-3,ASSTPLAGRDTQY
TRBV11-3,11,TRBJ1-1,ASSPGGNTEAF
TRBV30,13,TRBJ1-2,AWSRDRGRQGGYT
TRBV4-3,14,TRBJ1-2,ASSPTFQDRIYGYT
TRBV12-5,16,TRBJ2-5,ASGLATTEGGGLKTQY